This T cell receptor beta chain was sequenced in a study of T cells and Merkel cell carcinoma outcomes (dated by TCRdb to the early 2020s). Regarding the study in general: The study examined the tumor T-cell repertoire together with T-cell density as predictors of clinical outcome in patients with Merkel cell carcinoma. Overall study results and their limits: According to the report, clinical outcomes in Merkel cell carcinoma patients could be predicted using T-cell density together with features of the T-cell repertoire.

V loses 4 bases, J loses 3 bases, and the germline ends lie 13 bases apart. The germline V gene specifies KGHSH as CDR1 and LQKENI as CDR2. Inclusive of the bounding cysteine and phenylalanine, the CDR3 is 14 residues long. Only the CDR3 portion is preserved as DNA: 42 bases, with reading frame beginning at the first base. Preparation of the library involved the immunoSEQ multiplex PCR assay. Held by TCRdb, this immuneACCESS table contains in-frame sequences only and omits some clones. Under half of the omission traces to an unresolved V gene where checked; the cause of the rest is unknown. Within this sample are approximately 2,800 clones, with approximately 95% of them counted one time only. The top ten clonotypes cover 1.9% of the sample. Points on this clone: It lacks a known antigen. No qualities accompany the bases; no much larger clone lies one base away.

Samples were obtained from patients with Merkel cell carcinoma. This TCR was recovered from a human donor with Merkel cell carcinoma. Sequenced: tumor tissue from Merkel cell carcinoma. This sequence uses TRBV18 and TRBJ2-7, with the D gene tentatively TRBD1 or TRBD2, based on 5 matching bases in each. The nucleotides read TGTGCCAGCTCACAACCTGGGGGTAACTACGAGCAGTACTTC. Its coded protein is CASSQPGGNYEQYF.